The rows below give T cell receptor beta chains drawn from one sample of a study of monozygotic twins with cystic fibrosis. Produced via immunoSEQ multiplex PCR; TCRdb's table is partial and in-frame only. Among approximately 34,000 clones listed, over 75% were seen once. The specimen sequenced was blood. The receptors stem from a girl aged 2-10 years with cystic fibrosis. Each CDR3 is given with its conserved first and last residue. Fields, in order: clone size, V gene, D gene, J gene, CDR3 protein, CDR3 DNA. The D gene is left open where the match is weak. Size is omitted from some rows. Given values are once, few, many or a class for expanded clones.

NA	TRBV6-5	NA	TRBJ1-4	CASSFTGKEKLFF	TGTGCCAGCAGTTTTACAGGGAAGGAAAAACTGTTTTTT
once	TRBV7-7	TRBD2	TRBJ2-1	CASSSGGKSSYNEQFF	TGTGCCAGCAGCTCGGGAGGGAAGAGCTCCTACAATGAGCAGTTCTTC
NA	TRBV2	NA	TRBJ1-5	CASKKTTTNQPQHF	TGTGCCAGCAAAAAAACTACCACGAATCAGCCCCAGCATTTT
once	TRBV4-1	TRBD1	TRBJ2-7	CASSLNSGTGRTYEQYF	TGCGCCAGCAGCCTAAACTCCGGGACAGGGAGGACCTACGAGCAGTACTTC
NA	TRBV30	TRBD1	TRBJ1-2	CAWRGTGGSYGYTF	TGTGCCTGGAGGGGGACAGGGGGAAGCTATGGCTACACCTTC
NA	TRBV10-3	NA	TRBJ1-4	CAISESWARGEKLFF	TGTGCCATCAGTGAGTCGTGGGCGAGGGGTGAAAAACTGTTTTTT
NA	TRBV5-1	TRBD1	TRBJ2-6	CASSGGTGVNVLTF	TGCGCCAGCAGCGGGGGGACAGGTGTCAACGTCCTGACTTTC
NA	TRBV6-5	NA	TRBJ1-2	CASSLGQSPYGYTF	TGTGCCAGCAGCCTTGGACAGAGCCCCTATGGCTACACCTTC
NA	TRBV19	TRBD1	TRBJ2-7	CASSIAPGQGNEQYF	TGTGCCAGTAGTATAGCACCGGGACAGGGGAACGAGCAGTACTTC
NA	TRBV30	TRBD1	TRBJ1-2	CARSRGVDYGYTF	TGTGCCCGATCCAGGGGGGTTGACTATGGCTACACCTTC
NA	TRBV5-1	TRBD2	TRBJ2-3	CASSLESGGKTDTQYF	TGCGCCAGCAGCTTGGAGAGCGGGGGGAAAACAGATACGCAGTATTTT
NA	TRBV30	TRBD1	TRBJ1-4	CAWKRQGERPLFF	TGTGCCTGGAAAAGACAGGGCGAGAGGCCCCTGTTTTTT
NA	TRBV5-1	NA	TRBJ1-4	CASSLVGGKLFF	TGCGCCAGCAGCTTGGTTGGAGGAAAACTGTTTTTT
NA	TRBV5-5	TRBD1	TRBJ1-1	CASSGGQTKNTEAFF	TGTGCCAGCAGCGGGGGACAGACTAAAAACACTGAAGCTTTCTTT
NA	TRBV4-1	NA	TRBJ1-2	CASSPRAGGYGYTF	TGCGCCAGCAGCCCCAGGGCTGGGGGCTATGGCTACACCTTC
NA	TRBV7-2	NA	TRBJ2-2	CASSLGVGDTGELFF	TGTGCCAGCAGCTTAGGGGTTGGGGACACCGGGGAGCTGTTTTTT
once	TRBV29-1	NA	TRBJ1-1	CSVRTVLLDTEAFF	TGCAGCGTGAGGACTGTCTTACTAGACACTGAAGCTTTCTTT
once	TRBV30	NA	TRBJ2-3	CAFYRGPHTDTQYF	TGTGCCTTCTATAGGGGACCGCACACAGATACGCAGTATTTT
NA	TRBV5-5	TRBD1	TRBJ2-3	CASSVGQGASTDTQYF	TGTGCCAGCAGCGTCGGACAGGGGGCGAGCACAGATACGCAGTATTTT
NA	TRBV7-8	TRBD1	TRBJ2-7	CASSLLGTGDYEQYF	TGTGCCAGCAGCTTACTGGGGACAGGGGACTACGAGCAGTACTTC
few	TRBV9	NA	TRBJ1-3	CASSVGPTAKGGNTIYF	TGTGCCAGCAGCGTAGGACCTACGGCGAAGGGTGGAAACACCATATATTTT
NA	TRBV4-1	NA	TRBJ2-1	CASSQVWLIEQFF	TGCGCCAGCAGCCAAGTTTGGCTAATCGAGCAGTTCTTC
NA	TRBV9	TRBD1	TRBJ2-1	CASSADGTANNEQFF	TGTGCCAGCAGTGCAGACGGGACAGCAAACAATGAGCAGTTCTTC
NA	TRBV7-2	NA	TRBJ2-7	CASRSPGTPYEQYF	TGTGCCAGCAGATCCCCCGGGACTCCTTACGAGCAGTACTTC
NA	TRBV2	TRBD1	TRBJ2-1	CASSARTGAYNEQFF	TGTGCCAGCAGTGCGCGGACAGGGGCCTACAATGAGCAGTTCTTC
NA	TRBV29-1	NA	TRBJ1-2	CSVTRGEVDGYTF	TGCAGCGTTACGCGGGGTGAGGTAGACGGCTACACCTTC
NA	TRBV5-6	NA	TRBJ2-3	CASSLGGSGWRTDTQYF	TGTGCCAGCAGCTTGGGAGGCAGTGGGTGGCGGACAGATACGCAGTATTTT
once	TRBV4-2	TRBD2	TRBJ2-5	CASSQALAGGKETQYF	TGTGCCAGCAGCCAAGCACTAGCGGGGGGTAAAGAGACCCAGTACTTC
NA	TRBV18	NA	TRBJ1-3	CASSPPTGNTIYF	TGTGCCAGCTCACCGCCAACTGGAAACACCATATATTTT
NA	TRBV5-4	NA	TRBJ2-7	CASSPGTRPYEQYF	TGTGCCAGCAGCCCCGGGACTCGCCCTTACGAGCAGTACTTC
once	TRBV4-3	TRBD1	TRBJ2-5	CASSQGQGLETQYF	TGCGCCAGCAGCCAGGGACAGGGGCTGGAGACCCAGTACTTC
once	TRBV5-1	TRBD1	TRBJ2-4	CASRPPGTGPQNIQYF	TGCGCCAGCAGGCCTCCCGGGACAGGGCCCCAAAACATTCAGTACTTC
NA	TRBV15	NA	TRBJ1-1	CATSRGMWAFNDGNTEAFF	TGTGCCACCAGCAGAGGAATGTGGGCGTTTAATGATGGGAACACTGAAGCTTTCTTT
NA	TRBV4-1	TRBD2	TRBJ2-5	CASSQGGLAFPGTQYF	TGCGCCAGCAGCCAAGGGGGACTAGCCTTCCCTGGGACCCAGTACTTC
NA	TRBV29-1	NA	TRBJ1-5	CSVGGGVEPQHF	TGCAGCGTTGGTGGGGGCGTGGAGCCCCAGCATTTT